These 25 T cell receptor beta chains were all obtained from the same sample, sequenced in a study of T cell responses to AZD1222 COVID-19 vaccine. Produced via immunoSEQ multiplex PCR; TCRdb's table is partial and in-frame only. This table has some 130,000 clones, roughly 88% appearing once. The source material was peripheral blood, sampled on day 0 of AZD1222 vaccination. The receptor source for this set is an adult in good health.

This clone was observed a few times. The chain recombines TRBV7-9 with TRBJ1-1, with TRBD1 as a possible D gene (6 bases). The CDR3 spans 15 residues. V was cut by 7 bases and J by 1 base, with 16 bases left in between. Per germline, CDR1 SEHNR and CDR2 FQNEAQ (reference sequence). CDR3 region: CASNPRGQSNTEAFF. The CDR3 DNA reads TGTGCCAGCAACCCCCGGGGACAATCGAACACTGAAGCTTTCTTT. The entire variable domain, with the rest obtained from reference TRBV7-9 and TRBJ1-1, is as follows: DTGVSQNPRHKITKRGQNVTFRCDPISEHNRLYWYRQTLGQGPEFLTYFQNEAQLEKSRLLSDRFSAERPKGSFSTLEIQRTEQGDSAMYLCASNPRGQSNTEAFFGQGTRLTVV.

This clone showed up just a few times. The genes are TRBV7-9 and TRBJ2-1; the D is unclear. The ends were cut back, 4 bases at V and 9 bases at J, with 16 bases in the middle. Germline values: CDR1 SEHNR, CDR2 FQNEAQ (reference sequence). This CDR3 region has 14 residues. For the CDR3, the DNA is TGTGCCAGCAGCTCCCCAATGAGGACCACTGAGCAGTTCTTC. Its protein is CASSSPMRTTEQFF. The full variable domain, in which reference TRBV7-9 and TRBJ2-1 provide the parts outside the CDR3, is DTGVSQNPRHKITKRGQNVTFRCDPISEHNRLYWYRQTLGQGPEFLTYFQNEAQLEKSRLLSDRFSAERPKGSFSTLEIQRTEQGDSAMYLCASSSPMRTTEQFFGPGTRLTVL.

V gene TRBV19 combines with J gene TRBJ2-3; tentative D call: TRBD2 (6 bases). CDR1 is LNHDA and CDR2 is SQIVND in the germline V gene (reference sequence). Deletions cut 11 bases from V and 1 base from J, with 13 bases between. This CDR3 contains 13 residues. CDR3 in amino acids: CASSRRGTDTQYF. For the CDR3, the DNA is TGTGCCTCGAGTAGGAGGGGCACAGATACGCAGTATTTT. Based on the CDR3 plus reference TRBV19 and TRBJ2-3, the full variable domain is DGGITQSPKYLFRKEGQNVTLSCEQNLNHDAMYWYRQDPGQGLRLIYYSQIVNDFQKGDIAEGYSVSREKKESFPLTVTSAQKNPTAFYLCASSRRGTDTQYFGPGTRLTVL.

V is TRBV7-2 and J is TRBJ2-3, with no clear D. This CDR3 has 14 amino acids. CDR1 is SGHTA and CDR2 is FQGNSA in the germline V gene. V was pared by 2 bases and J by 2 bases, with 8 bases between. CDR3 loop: CASSLIRDTDTQYF. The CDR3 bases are TGTGCCAGCAGCTTAATAAGGGACACAGATACGCAGTATTTT.

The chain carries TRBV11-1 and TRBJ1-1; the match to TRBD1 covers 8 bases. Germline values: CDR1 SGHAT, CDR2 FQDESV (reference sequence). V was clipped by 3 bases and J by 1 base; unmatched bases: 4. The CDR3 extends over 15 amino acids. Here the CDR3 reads CASSLTGAPNTEAFF. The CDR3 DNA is TGTGCCAGCAGCTTGACAGGGGCCCCGAACACTGAAGCTTTCTTT.

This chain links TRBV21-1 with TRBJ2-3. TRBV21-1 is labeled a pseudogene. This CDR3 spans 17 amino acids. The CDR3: CASSKGGWDPSTDTQYF. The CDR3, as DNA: TGTGCCAGCAGCAAAGGCGGGTGGGACCCTAGCACAGATACGCAGTATTTT.

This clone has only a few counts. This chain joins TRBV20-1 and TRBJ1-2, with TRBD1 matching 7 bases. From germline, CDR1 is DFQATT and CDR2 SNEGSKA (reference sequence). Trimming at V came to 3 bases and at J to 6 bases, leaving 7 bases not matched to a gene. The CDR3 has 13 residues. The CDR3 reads CSASEGAWDGYTF. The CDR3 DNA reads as TGCAGTGCTAGTGAGGGGGCATGGGATGGCTACACCTTC.

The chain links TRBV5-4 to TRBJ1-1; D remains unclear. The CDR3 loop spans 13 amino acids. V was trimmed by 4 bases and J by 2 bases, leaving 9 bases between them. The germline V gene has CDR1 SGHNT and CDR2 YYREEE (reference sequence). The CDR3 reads CASSRRPNTEAFF. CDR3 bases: TGTGCCAGCAGCCGCAGACCAAACACTGAAGCTTTCTTT.

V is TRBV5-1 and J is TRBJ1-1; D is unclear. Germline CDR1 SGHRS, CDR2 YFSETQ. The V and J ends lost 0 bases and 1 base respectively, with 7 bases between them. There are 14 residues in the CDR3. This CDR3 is CASSLGRWNTEAFF. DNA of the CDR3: TGCGCCAGCAGCTTGGGGCGTTGGAACACTGAAGCTTTCTTT.

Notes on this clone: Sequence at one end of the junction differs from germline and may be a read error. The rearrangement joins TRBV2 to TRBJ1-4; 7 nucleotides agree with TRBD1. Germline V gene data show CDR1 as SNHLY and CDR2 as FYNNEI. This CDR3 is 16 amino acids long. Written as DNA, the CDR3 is TGTGCCAGCAGTCGAAAGACAGGGATCGGTGTTGAAGAACTGTTTTTT. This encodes CASSRKTGIGVEELFF.

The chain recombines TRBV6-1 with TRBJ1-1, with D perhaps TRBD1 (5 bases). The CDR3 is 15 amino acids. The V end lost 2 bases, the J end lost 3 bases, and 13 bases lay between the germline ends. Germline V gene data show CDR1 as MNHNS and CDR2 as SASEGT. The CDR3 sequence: CASSELGQGYTEAFF. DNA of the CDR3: TGTGCCAGCAGTGAATTAGGGCAGGGATACACTGAAGCTTTCTTT.

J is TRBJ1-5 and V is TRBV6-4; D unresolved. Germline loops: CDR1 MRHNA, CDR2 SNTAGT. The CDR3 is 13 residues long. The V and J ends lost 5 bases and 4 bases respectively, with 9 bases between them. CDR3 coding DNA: TGTGCCAGCAGTCTACGCTTAAATCAGCCCCAGCATTTT. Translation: CASSLRLNQPQHF.

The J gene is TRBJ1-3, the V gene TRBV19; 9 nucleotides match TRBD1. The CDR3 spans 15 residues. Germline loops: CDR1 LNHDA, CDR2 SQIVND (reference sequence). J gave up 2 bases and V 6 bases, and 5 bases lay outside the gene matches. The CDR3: CASRRDRVAGNTIYF. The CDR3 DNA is TGTGCCAGTAGGCGGGACAGGGTCGCTGGAAACACCATATATTTT.

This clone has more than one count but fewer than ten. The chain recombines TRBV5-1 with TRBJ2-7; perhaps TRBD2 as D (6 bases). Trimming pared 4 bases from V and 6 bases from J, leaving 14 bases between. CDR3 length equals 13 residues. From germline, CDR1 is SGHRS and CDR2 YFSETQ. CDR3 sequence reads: CASSRRSAGEQYF. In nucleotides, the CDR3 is TGCGCCAGCAGCCGCAGGTCAGCGGGCGAGCAGTACTTC.

CDR3 sequence reads: CASSELGTASGNTIYF. CDR3 in DNA: TGTGCCAGCAGTGAACTCGGGACAGCCTCTGGAAACACCATATATTTT. The genes are TRBV6-1 and TRBJ1-3, with TRBD1 matching over 7 bases. Looked up from germline, CDR1 is MNHNS and CDR2 is SASEGT. This CDR3 has 16 amino acids. The trim removed 2 bases at V and 0 bases at J, leaving 4 bases unmatched.

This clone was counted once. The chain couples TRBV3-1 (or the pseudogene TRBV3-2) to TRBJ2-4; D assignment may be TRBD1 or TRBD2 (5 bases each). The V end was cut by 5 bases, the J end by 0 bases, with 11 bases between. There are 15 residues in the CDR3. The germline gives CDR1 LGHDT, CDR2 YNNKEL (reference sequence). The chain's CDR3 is CASSYGGEAKNIQYF. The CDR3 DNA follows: TGTGCCAGCAGCTATGGGGGAGAAGCCAAAAACATTCAGTACTTC.

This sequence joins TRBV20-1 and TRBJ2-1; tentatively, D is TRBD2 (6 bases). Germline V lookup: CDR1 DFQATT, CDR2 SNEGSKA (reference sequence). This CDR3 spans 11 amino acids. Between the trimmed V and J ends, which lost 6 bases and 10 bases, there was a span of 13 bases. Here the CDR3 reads CSAVRLGEQFF. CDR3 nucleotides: TGCAGTGCAGTGAGACTAGGGGAGCAGTTCTTC.

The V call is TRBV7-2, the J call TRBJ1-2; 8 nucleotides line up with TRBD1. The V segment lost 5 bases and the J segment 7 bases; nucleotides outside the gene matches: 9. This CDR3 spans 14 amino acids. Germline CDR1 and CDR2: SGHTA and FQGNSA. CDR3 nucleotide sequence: TGTGCCAGCAGCCCGACCGGACAGGGTGTTGGCTACACCTTC. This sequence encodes CASSPTGQGVGYTF. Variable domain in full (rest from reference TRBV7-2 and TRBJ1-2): GAGVSQSPSNKVTEKGKDVELRCDPISGHTALYWYRQSLGQGLEFLIYFQGNSAPDKSGLPSDRFSAERTGGSVSTLTIQRTQQEDSAVYLCASSPTGQGVGYTFGSGTRLTVV.

The CDR3, as DNA: TGTGCCTGCCCCCGTGGACAGGGGAACACTGAAGCTTTCTTT. Amino acid sequence: CACPRGQGNTEAFF. The chain has TRBV21-1 and TRBJ1-1; the D segment call TRBD1 is taken from the table without a DNA check. TRBV21-1 is a known pseudogene. The CDR3 loop spans 14 amino acids.

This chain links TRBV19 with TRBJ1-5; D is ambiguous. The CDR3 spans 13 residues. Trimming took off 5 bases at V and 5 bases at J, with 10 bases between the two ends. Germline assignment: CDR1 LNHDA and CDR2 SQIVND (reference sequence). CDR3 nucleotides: TGTGCCAGTAGTTCCCGAAGAGATCAGCCCCAGCATTTT. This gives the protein CASSSRRDQPQHF.

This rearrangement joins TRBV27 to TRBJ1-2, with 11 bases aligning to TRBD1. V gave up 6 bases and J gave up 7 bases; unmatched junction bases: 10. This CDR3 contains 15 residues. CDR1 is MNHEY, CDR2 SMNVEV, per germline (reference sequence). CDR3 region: CASRNSGTGGTGYTF. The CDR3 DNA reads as TGTGCCAGCAGGAACTCCGGGACAGGGGGTACTGGCTACACCTTC.

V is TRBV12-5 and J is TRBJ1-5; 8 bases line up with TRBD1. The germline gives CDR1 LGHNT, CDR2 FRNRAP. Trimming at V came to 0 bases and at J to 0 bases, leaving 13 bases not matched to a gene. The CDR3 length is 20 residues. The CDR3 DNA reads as TGTGCTAGTGGTTTGGTACTGGGTCGAGGACAGGGATTTAGCAATCAGCCCCAGCATTTT. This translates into CASGLVLGRGQGFSNQPQHF.

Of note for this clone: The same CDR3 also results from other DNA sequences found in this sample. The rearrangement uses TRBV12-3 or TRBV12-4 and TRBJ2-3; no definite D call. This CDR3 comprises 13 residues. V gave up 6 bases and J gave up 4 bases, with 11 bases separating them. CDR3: CASRQRPSDTQYF. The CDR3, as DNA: TGTGCCAGCAGACAACGGCCCTCAGATACGCAGTATTTT.

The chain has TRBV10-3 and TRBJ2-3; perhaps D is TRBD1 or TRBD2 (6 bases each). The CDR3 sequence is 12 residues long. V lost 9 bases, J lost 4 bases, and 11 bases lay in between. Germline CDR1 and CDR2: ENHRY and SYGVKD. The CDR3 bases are TGTGCCATTTCGGGGGCAGCAGATACGCAGTATTTT. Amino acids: CAISGAADTQYF.

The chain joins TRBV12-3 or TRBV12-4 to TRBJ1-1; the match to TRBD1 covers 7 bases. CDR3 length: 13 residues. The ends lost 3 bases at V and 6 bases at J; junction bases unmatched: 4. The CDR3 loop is CASSFYRGSEAFF. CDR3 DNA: TGTGCCAGCAGTTTCTACAGGGGCTCTGAAGCTTTCTTT.